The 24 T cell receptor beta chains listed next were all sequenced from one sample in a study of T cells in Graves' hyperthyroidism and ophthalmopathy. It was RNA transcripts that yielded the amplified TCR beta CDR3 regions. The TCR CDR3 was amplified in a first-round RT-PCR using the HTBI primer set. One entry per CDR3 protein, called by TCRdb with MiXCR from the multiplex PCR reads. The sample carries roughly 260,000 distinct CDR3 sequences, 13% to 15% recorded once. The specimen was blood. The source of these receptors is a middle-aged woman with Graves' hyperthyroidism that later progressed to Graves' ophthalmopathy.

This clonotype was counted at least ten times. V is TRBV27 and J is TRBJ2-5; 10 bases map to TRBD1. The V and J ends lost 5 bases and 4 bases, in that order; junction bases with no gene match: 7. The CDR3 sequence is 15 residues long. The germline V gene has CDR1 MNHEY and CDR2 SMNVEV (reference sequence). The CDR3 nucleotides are TGTGCCAGCAGTCTAAGGACAGGGGGAAGAGAGACCCAGTACTTC. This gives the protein CASSLRTGGRETQYF.

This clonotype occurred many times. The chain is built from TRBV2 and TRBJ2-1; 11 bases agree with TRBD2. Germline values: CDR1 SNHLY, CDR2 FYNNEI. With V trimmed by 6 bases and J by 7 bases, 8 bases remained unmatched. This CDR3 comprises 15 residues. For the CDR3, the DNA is TGTGCCAGCAGAACCGGGACTAGCGGTAGGAATGAGCAGTTCTTC. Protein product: CASRTGTSGRNEQFF.

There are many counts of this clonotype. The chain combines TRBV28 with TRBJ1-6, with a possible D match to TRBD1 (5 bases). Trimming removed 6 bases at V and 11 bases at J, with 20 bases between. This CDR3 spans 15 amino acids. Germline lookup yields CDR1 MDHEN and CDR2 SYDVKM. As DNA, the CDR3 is TGTGCCAGCAGCCCTCAAGGGGTTAGGAATCCACCCCTCCACTTT. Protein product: CASSPQGVRNPPLHF.

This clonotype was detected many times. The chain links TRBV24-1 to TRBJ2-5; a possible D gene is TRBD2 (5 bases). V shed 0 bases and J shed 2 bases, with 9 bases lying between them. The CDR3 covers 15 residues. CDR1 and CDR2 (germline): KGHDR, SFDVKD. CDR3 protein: CATSDLGLEQETQYF. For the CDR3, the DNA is TGTGCCACCAGTGATTTGGGACTGGAGCAAGAGACCCAGTACTTC.

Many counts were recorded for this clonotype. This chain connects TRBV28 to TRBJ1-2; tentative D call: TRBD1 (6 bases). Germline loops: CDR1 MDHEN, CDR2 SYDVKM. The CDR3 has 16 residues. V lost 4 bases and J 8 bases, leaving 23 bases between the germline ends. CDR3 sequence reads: CASSSDPTGPLVGYTF. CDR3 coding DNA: TGTGCCAGCAGTTCAGACCCGACAGGTCCATTGGTCGGCTACACCTTC.

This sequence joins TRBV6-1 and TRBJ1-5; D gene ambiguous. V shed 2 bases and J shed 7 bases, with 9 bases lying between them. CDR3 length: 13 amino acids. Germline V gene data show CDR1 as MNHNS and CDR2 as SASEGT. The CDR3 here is CASSERALQPQHF. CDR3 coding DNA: TGTGCCAGCAGTGAACGGGCACTACAGCCCCAGCATTTT.

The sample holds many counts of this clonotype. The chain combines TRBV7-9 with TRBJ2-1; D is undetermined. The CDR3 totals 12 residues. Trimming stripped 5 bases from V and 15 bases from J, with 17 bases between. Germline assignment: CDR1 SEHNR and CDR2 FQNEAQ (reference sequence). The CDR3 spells CASSLRYTALFF. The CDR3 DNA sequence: TGTGCCAGCAGCCTCCGTTATACGGCTCTGTTCTTC.

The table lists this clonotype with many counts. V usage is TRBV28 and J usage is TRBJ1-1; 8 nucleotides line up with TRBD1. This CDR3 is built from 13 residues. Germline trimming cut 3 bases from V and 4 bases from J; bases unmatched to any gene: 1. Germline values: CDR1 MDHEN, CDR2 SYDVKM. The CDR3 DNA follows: TGTGCCAGCAGTTTTACAGGGGGCACTGAAGCTTTCTTT. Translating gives CASSFTGGTEAFF.

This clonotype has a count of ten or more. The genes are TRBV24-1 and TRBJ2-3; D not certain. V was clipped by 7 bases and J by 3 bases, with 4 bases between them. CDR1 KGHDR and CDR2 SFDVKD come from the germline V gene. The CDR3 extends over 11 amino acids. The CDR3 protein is CATSATDTQYF. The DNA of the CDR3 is TGTGCCACCAGCGCGACAGATACGCAGTATTTT.

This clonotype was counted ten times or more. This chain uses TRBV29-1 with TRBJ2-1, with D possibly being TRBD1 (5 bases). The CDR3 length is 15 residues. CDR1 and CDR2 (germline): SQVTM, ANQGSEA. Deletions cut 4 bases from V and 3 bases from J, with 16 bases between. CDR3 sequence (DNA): TGCAGCGTTGCCCTCCCAGGGCCCAACTACAATGAGCAGTTCTTC. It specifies CSVALPGPNYNEQFF.

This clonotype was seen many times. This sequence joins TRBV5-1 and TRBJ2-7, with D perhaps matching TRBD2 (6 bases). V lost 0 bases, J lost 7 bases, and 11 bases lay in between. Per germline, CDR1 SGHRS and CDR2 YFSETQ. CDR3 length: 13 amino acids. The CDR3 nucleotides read TGCGCCAGCAGCTTGGTGGTGGAGGGTGAGCAGTACTTC. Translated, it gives CASSLVVEGEQYF. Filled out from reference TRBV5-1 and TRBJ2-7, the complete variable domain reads KAGVTQTPRYLIKTRGQQVTLSCSPISGHRSVSWYQQTPGQGLQFLFEYFSETQRNKGNFPGRFSGRQFSNSRSEMNVSTLELGDSALYLCASSLVVEGEQYFGPGTRLTVT.

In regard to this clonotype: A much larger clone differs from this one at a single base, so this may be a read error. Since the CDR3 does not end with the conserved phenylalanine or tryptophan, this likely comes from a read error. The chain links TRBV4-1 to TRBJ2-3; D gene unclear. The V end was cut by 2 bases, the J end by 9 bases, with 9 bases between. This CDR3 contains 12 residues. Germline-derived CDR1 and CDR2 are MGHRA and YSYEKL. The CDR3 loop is CASSQFSGTQYV. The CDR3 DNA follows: TGCGCCAGCAGCCAATTCTCTGGGACGCAGTATGTT.

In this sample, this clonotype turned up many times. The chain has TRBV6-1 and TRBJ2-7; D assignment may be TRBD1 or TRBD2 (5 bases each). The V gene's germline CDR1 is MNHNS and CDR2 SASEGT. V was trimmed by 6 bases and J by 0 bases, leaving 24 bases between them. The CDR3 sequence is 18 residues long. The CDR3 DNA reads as TGTGCCAGCAGCGAGTGGGGGAGCAGAGGATCGAGCTCCTACGAGCAGTACTTC. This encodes CASSEWGSRGSSSYEQYF.

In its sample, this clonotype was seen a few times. The CDR3 protein is CASSLWGTGGESFF. Here the CDR3 DNA reads TGTGCCAGCAGTTTATGGGGGACAGGGGGAGAGTCTTTCTTT. This chain joins TRBV28 and TRBJ1-1, with 11 nucleotides matching TRBD1. V lost 0 bases to trimming and J lost 12 bases; unmatched junction nucleotides: 6. This CDR3 region has 14 residues. The V gene's germline CDR1 is MDHEN and CDR2 SYDVKM.

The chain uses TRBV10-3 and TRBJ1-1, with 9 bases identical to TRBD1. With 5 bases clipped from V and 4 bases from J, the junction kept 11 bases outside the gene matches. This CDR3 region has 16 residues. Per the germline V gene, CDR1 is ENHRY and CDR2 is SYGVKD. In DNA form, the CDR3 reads TGTGCCATCAGTCCCGGGACAGGGTTGCAGGGCACTGAAGCTTTCTTT. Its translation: CAISPGTGLQGTEAFF.

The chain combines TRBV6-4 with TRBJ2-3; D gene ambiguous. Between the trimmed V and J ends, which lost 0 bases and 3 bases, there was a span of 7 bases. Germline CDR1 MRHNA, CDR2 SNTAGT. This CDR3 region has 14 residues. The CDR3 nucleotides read TGTGCCAGCAGTGACTCGGATGAAACAGATACGCAGTATTTT. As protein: CASSDSDETDTQYF.

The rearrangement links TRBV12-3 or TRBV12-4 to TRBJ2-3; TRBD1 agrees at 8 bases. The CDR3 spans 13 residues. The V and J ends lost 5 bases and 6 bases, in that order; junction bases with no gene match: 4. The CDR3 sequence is CASSRQGRDTQYF. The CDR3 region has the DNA TGTGCCAGCAGTCGACAGGGGAGGGATACGCAGTATTTT.

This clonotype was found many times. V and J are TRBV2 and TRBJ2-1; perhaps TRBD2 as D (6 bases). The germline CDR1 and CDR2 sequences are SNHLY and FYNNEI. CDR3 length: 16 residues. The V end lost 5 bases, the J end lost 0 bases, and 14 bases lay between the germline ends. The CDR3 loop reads CASSRWDSSSYNEQFF. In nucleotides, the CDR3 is TGTGCCAGCAGTCGGTGGGACTCGAGCTCCTACAATGAGCAGTTCTTC.

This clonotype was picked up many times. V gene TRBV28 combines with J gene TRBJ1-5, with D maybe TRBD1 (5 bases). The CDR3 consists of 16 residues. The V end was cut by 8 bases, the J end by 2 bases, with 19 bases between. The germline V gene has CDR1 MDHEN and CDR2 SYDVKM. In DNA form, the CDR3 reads TGTGCCAGCTTCCTTGGGTGGGGCGAGGGCAATCAGCCCCAGCATTTT. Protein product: CASFLGWGEGNQPQHF.

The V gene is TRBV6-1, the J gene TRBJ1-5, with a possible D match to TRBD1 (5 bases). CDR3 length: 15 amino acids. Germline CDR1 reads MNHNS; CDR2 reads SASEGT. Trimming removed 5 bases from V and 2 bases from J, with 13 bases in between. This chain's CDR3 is CASSIAGIGNQPQHF. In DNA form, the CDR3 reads TGTGCCAGCAGTATCGCAGGGATAGGCAATCAGCCCCAGCATTTT.

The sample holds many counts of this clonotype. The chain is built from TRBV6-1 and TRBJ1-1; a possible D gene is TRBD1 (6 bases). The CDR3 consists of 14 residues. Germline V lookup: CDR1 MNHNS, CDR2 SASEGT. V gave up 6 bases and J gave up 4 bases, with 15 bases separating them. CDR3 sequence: CASRDSSGATEAFF. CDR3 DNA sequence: TGTGCCAGCAGGGATTCTTCAGGGGCCACTGAAGCTTTCTTT.

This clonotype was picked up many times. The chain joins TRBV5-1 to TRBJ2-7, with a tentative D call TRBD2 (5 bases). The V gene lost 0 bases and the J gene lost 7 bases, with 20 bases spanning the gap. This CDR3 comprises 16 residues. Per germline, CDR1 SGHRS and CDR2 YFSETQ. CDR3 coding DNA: TGCGCCAGCAGCTTGGCCCTAGCAAAAAGACCGGGGGAGCAGTACTTC. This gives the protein CASSLALAKRPGEQYF. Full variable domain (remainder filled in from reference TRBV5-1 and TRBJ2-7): KAGVTQTPRYLIKTRGQQVTLSCSPISGHRSVSWYQQTPGQGLQFLFEYFSETQRNKGNFPGRFSGRQFSNSRSEMNVSTLELGDSALYLCASSLALAKRPGEQYFGPGTRLTVT.

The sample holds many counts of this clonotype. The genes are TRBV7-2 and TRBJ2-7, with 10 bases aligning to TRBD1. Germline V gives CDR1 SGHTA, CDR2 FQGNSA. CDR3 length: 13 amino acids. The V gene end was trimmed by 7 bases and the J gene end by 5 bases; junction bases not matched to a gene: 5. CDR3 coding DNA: TGTGCCAGCACCCGGGACAGGGGTCACGAGCAGTACTTC. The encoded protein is CASTRDRGHEQYF. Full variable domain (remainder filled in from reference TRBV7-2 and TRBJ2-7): GAGVSQSPSNKVTEKGKDVELRCDPISGHTALYWYRQSLGQGLEFLIYFQGNSAPDKSGLPSDRFSAERTGGSVSTLTIQRTQQEDSAVYLCASTRDRGHEQYFGPGTRLTVT.

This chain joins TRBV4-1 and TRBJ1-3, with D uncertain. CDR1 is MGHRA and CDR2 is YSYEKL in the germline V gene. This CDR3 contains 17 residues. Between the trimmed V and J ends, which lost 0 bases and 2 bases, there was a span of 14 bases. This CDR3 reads CASSQEDPVGAGNTIYF. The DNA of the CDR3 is TGCGCCAGCAGCCAAGAAGATCCGGTGGGCGCTGGAAACACCATATATTTT.